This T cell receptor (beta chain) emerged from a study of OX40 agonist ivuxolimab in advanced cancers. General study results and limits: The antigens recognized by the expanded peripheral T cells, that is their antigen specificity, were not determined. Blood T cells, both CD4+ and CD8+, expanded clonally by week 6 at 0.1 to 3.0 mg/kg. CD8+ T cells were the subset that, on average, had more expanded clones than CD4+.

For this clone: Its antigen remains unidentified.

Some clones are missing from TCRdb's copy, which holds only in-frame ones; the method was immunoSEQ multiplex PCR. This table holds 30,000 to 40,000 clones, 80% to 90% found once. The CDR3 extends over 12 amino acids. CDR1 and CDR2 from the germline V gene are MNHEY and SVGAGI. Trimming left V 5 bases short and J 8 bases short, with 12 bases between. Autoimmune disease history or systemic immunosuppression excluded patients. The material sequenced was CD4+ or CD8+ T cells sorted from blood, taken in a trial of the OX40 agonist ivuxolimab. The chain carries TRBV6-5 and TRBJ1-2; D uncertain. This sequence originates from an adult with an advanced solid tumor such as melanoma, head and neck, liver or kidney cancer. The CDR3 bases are TGTGCCAGCAGTCCAGGCCCATGGGGCTACACCTTC. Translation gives CASSPGPWGYTF.